These T cell receptor beta chains were read from a single sample in a study of cytomegalovirus exposure and HLA in healthy donors. The assay was immunoSEQ multiplex PCR, and TCRdb's table has in-frame clones only and misses some. The table includes over 100,000 clones, over 75% detected once. Sequencing used PBMCs. These receptors all come from a woman under 30 in good health and CMV-seropositive. Each CDR3 is given with its conserved first and last residue. A D gene is named only where the DNA matches it firmly. Rows give clone size only sometimes, using once, few, many, or a class for an expanded clone.

CDR3: CASSTTGGSSTDTQYF
DNA: TGTGCCAGCAGCACGACAGGGGGTAGCTCGACAGATACGCAGTATTTT
J: TRBJ2-3
size: NA
V: TRBV7-9
D: TRBD1

CDR3: CASSWGGEAFF
DNA: TGTGCCAGCAGCTGGGGGGGCGAAGCTTTCTTT
J: TRBJ1-1
size: NA
V: TRBV5-6
D: NA

CDR3: CASSETSGVRDTQYF
DNA: TGTGCCAGTAGTGAGACTAGCGGAGTCAGGGATACGCAGTATTTT
J: TRBJ2-3
size: NA
V: TRBV19
D: TRBD2

CDR3: CASSQEGQNNEQFF
DNA: TGCGCCAGCAGCCAAGAGGGGCAGAACAATGAGCAGTTCTTC
J: TRBJ2-1
size: once
V: TRBV4-1
D: NA

CDR3: CASSETGRVGGQPQHF
DNA: TGTGCCAGCAGTGAAACAGGCAGGGTTGGTGGACAGCCCCAGCATTTT
J: TRBJ1-5
size: NA
V: TRBV6-1
D: NA

CDR3: CASSVDGTSIYNEQFF
DNA: TGTGCCAGCAGCGTAGACGGGACTTCCATCTACAATGAGCAGTTCTTC
J: TRBJ2-1
size: NA
V: TRBV9
D: NA

CDR3: CAGGTTKDQPQHF
DNA: TGTGCCGGCGGGACTACTAAGGATCAGCCCCAGCATTTT
J: TRBJ1-5
size: NA
V: TRBV6-6
D: NA

CDR3: CASSDRSPGELFF
DNA: TGTGCCAGCAGTGACAGGTCACCCGGGGAGCTGTTTTTT
J: TRBJ2-2
size: NA
V: TRBV6-1
D: NA

CDR3: CASSLGWQETQYF
DNA: TGTGCCAGCAGTTTAGGCTGGCAAGAGACCCAGTACTTC
J: TRBJ2-5
size: NA
V: TRBV27
D: NA

CDR3: CASSVAQLDNEQFF
DNA: TGTGCCAGCAGCGTAGCTCAGCTAGACAATGAGCAGTTCTTC
J: TRBJ2-1
size: NA
V: TRBV9
D: NA

CDR3: CASSPDVPGQGSHEQYF
DNA: TGCGCCAGCAGCCCCGACGTCCCGGGACAGGGGTCCCACGAGCAGTACTTC
J: TRBJ2-7
size: NA
V: TRBV4-3
D: TRBD1

CDR3: CASSQGQGSFFPQHF
DNA: TGTGCCAGCAGTCAGGGACAGGGGAGTTTTTTCCCCCAGCATTTT
J: TRBJ1-5
size: NA
V: TRBV6-5
D: TRBD1

CDR3: CASSMGQANTEAFF
DNA: TGTGCCAGTAGTATGGGACAGGCGAACACTGAAGCTTTCTTT
J: TRBJ1-1
size: NA
V: TRBV19
D: TRBD1

CDR3: CASRTGGGNTEAFF
DNA: TGTGCCAGCAGGACAGGGGGCGGGAACACTGAAGCTTTCTTT
J: TRBJ1-1
size: NA
V: TRBV6-5
D: TRBD1

CDR3: CASSFRDKHFYGYTF
DNA: TGCGCCAGCAGCTTCCGGGACAAGCACTTTTATGGCTACACCTTC
J: TRBJ1-2
size: NA
V: TRBV5-1
D: NA

CDR3: CASSGQNSNQPQHF
DNA: TGTGCCAGCAGCGGACAGAATAGCAATCAGCCCCAGCATTTT
J: TRBJ1-5
size: few
V: TRBV9
D: NA

CDR3: CASSLVFYSKQETQYF
DNA: TGTGCCAGCAGCTTAGTATTCTACAGCAAGCAAGAGACCCAGTACTTC
J: TRBJ2-5
size: NA
V: TRBV11-2
D: NA

CDR3: CASSEGLLSNQPQHF
DNA: TGTGCCAGCAGTGAGGGCCTCCTTAGCAATCAGCCCCAGCATTTT
J: TRBJ1-5
size: NA
V: TRBV6-1
D: NA

CDR3: CASSKTGTGTEAFF
DNA: TGCGCCAGCAGTAAGACAGGGACGGGGACTGAAGCTTTCTTT
J: TRBJ1-1
size: NA
V: TRBV10-2
D: TRBD1

CDR3: CASSETGGANTEAFF
DNA: TGTGCCAGCAGTGAAACCGGAGGGGCGAACACTGAAGCTTTCTTT
J: TRBJ1-1
size: NA
V: TRBV2
D: NA

CDR3: CASSWGGAASWNTEAFF
DNA: TGTGCCAGCAGCTGGGGGGGGGCGGCCTCATGGAACACTGAAGCTTTCTTT
J: TRBJ1-1
size: NA
V: TRBV7-9
D: NA

CDR3: CASSLGTGVYEQYF
DNA: TGTGCCAGCAGCTTAGGGACAGGGGTGTACGAGCAGTACTTC
J: TRBJ2-7
size: once
V: TRBV7-6
D: TRBD1

CDR3: CASRHLRGSGQAFF
DNA: TGTGCCAGCAGACACCTCCGGGGCAGCGGGCAAGCTTTCTTT
J: TRBJ1-1
size: once
V: TRBV11-2
D: NA

CDR3: CASSMGQGGSYEQYF
DNA: TGTGCCAGTAGTATGGGGCAGGGGGGCTCCTACGAGCAGTACTTC
J: TRBJ2-7
size: once
V: TRBV19
D: NA

CDR3: CAISGTATNEKLFF
DNA: TGTGCCATCAGTGGGACAGCAACTAATGAAAAACTGTTTTTT
J: TRBJ1-4
size: NA
V: TRBV10-3
D: NA

CDR3: CAWSRRGHGDTEAFF
DNA: TGTGCCTGGAGCCGGAGGGGGCATGGGGACACTGAAGCTTTCTTT
J: TRBJ1-1
size: NA
V: TRBV30
D: TRBD1

CDR3: CASSNPSRGYEQYF
DNA: TGTGCCAGTAGTAACCCCTCGAGAGGTTACGAGCAGTACTTC
J: TRBJ2-7
size: NA
V: TRBV19
D: NA

CDR3: CASSQEPVGRHSGNTIYF
DNA: TGCGCCAGCAGCCAAGAACCCGTTGGCAGGCACTCTGGAAACACCATATATTTT
J: TRBJ1-3
size: NA
V: TRBV4-3
D: NA

CDR3: CAWSVQGLARKRPQYF
DNA: TGTGCCTGGAGTGTACAGGGGCTAGCGCGTAAGAGACCCCAGTACTTC
J: TRBJ2-5
size: NA
V: TRBV30
D: NA

CDR3: CASTRVRDRPYEQYF
DNA: TGTGCCAGCACCAGGGTCAGGGACAGGCCCTACGAGCAGTACTTC
J: TRBJ2-7
size: NA
V: TRBV2
D: TRBD1

CDR3: CASSFGQSDQPQHF
DNA: TGTGCCAGCAGCTTCGGACAGTCTGATCAGCCCCAGCATTTT
J: TRBJ1-5
size: few
V: TRBV7-9
D: NA

CDR3: CASSVANGANGYTF
DNA: TGTGCCAGCAGCGTAGCAAATGGGGCGAACGGCTACACCTTC
J: TRBJ1-2
size: NA
V: TRBV9
D: NA

CDR3: CASSFGQGQETQYF
DNA: TGCGCCAGCAGCTTCGGACAGGGTCAAGAGACCCAGTACTTC
J: TRBJ2-5
size: NA
V: TRBV5-1
D: TRBD1

CDR3: CASSLAQASGEQYF
DNA: TGCGCCAGCAGCTTGGCTCAGGCGAGTGGCGAGCAGTACTTC
J: TRBJ2-7
size: NA
V: TRBV5-1
D: NA

CDR3: CASSPPTSGADNEQFF
DNA: TGCGCCAGCAGCCCACCGACTAGCGGGGCGGACAATGAGCAGTTCTTC
J: TRBJ2-1
size: NA
V: TRBV5-1
D: TRBD2

CDR3: CASNRGGSGANVLTF
DNA: TGTGCCAGCAATAGGGGAGGCTCCGGGGCCAACGTCCTGACTTTC
J: TRBJ2-6
size: once
V: TRBV13
D: NA

CDR3: CASSYRTSGLYNEQFF
DNA: TGTGCCAGCAGCTACAGGACTAGCGGGTTGTACAATGAGCAGTTCTTC
J: TRBJ2-1
size: once
V: TRBV6-5
D: TRBD2

CDR3: CASSPWTSGSEQYF
DNA: TGTGCCAGCAGCCCTTGGACTAGCGGGAGCGAGCAGTACTTC
J: TRBJ2-7
size: NA
V: TRBV6-5
D: TRBD2

CDR3: CASTRRTGAEAFF
DNA: TGTGCCAGCACCCGTCGGACAGGGGCTGAAGCTTTCTTT
J: TRBJ1-1
size: NA
V: TRBV6-6
D: TRBD1

CDR3: CASSYSRDRDEAFF
DNA: TGTGCCAGCAGTTACTCGAGGGACAGAGATGAAGCTTTCTTT
J: TRBJ1-1
size: few
V: TRBV6-5
D: TRBD1

CDR3: CASSLGAGFEFSEKLFF
DNA: TGCGCCAGCAGCTTGGGAGCCGGGTTTGAGTTCAGTGAAAAACTGTTTTTT
J: TRBJ1-4
size: NA
V: TRBV5-1
D: NA

CDR3: CASSISESQVYTF
DNA: TGTGCCAGCAGTATCAGCGAGAGTCAAGTGTACACCTTC
J: TRBJ1-2
size: NA
V: TRBV2
D: NA